This TCR beta chain was sequenced in a study of shared clonotypes between healthy human individuals. Overall study findings and caveats: Generally, naive subsets came out with larger estimated richness than memory subsets.

Only in-frame clones appear in the TCRdb table, and some are missing; sequencing was by immunoSEQ multiplex PCR. The data show over 2,000,000 clones, roughly 93% seen once. The CDR3 loop spans 15 amino acids. V was cut by 1 base and J by 3 bases, with 10 bases left in between. Germline CDR1 reads MDHEN; CDR2 reads SYDVKM. Concerning this clone: Its antigen is not known.

Naivety among CD8 cells was defined by CD45RO negativity and positive CCR7 selection, thereby excluding terminally differentiated effector memory CD45RA+ cells. The material sequenced was naive CD8+ T cells from PBMCs. The chain has TRBV28 and TRBJ2-1, with D hard to call. This TCR came from a young man in good health. Some clones in this sample may be carry-over from other donors' samples. This CDR3 reads CASSLYGDFYNEQFF. CDR3 bases: TGTGCCAGCAGTTTATATGGGGATTTCTACAATGAGCAGTTCTTC.